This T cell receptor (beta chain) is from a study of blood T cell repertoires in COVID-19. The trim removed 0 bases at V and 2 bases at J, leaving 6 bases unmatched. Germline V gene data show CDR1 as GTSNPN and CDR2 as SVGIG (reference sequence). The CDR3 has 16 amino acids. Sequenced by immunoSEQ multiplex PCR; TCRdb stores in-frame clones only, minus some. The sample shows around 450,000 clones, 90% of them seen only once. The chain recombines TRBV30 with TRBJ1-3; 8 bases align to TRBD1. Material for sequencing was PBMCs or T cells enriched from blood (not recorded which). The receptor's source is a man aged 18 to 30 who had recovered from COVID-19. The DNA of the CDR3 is TGTGCCTGGAGTGTGGGTACAGGGGGTCCTGGAAACACCATATATTTT. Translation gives CAWSVGTGGPGNTIYF.